The source of this TCR beta chain is a study of cytomegalovirus exposure and HLA in healthy donors. Study results and caveats: What TCR beta sequences reportedly achieved was accurate prediction of HLA-A and HLA-B alleles in most subjects.

With respect to this clone: What it binds is not known.

The PCR contained 60 Vbeta and 13 Jbeta primers. Repertoires were generated with immunoSEQ multiplex PCR, while TCRdb's copy carries only in-frame clones and drops some. Of roughly 93,000 clones in the sample, about four fifths are singletons; the top ten hold less than 9.5%. Specimen: PBMCs. The TCR was taken from a man aged 25-40 years in good health and CMV-seronegative.

The CDR3 reads CASSPTRGGATYEQYF. In nucleotides, the CDR3 is TGTGCCAGCAGTCCGACTCGTGGAGGGGCGACGTACGAGCAGTACTTC. The chain uses TRBV27 and TRBJ2-7, with D perhaps TRBD2 (6 bases). This CDR3 spans 16 amino acids. V shed 5 bases and J shed 4 bases, with 21 bases lying between them. Germline lookup yields CDR1 MNHEY and CDR2 SMNVEV (reference sequence).